The source of this TCR beta chain is a study of shared clonotypes between healthy human individuals. Broader study findings: Larger estimated richness was generally seen in naive subsets than in memory subsets.

Notes on this clone: Its antigen is unknown.

Generated by immunoSEQ multiplex PCR, the TCRdb table keeps only in-frame clones and is missing some. The repertoire includes just over 2,000,000 clones, roughly 95% of them detected once, and around 1.1% sits in the top ten. Positively selected for CCR7, the CD45RO-negative cells used as naive CD8 cells excluded terminally differentiated effector memory CD45RA+ cells. The CDR3 extends over 13 amino acids. Germline V gene lookup returns CDR1 ENHRY and CDR2 SYGVKD. Trimming cost V 3 bases and J 0 bases, with 3 bases left between them. The sequence derives from a man aged 18 to 29 in good health. The J gene is TRBJ2-4, the V gene TRBV10-3; D ambiguous. The sequencing input was naive CD8+ T cells sorted from blood. CDR3: CAISDVAKNIQYF. CDR3 nucleotides: TGTGCCATCAGTGACGTAGCCAAAAACATTCAGTACTTC.